A single sample gave rise to the 8 T cell receptor beta chains below, sequenced in a study of CD8 T cell repertoires and HIV-1 epitope variants. Their specific antigens are unknown. TCRdb's copy holds only in-frame clones and misses some; the assay was immunoSEQ multiplex PCR. Of about 1,900 clones in the sample, about three quarters are singletons; the top ten hold about 40%. The sequencing input was cultured CD8+ T cells derived from PBMCs. Receptor source: a male donor with HIV.

The chain combines TRBV7-9 with TRBJ1-6; TRBD1 matches at 7 bases. V trimming: 4 bases; J trimming: 5 bases; junction bases outside the gene matches: 8. The CDR3 is 16 residues long. CDR1 is SEHNR, CDR2 FQNEAQ, per germline (reference sequence). In DNA, the CDR3 is TGTGCCAGCAGCTCTAACAGGGGCCCCCATAATTCACCCCTCCACTTT. Translation gives CASSSNRGPHNSPLHF.

The J gene is TRBJ2-7, the V gene TRBV30; D gene uncertain. The germline gives CDR1 GTSNPN, CDR2 SVGIG (reference sequence). The CDR3 length is 12 residues. V lost 1 base and J 7 bases, leaving 11 bases between the germline ends. CDR3 protein: CAWSAPPREQYF. CDR3 nucleotides: TGTGCCTGGAGTGCACCCCCTAGGGAGCAGTACTTC.

The chain couples TRBV28 to TRBJ1-5, with D possibly TRBD1 on 6 matching bases. V lost 6 bases and J 7 bases, leaving 10 bases between the germline ends. The CDR3 covers 12 residues. CDR1 and CDR2 (germline): MDHEN, SYDVKM. The DNA of the CDR3 is TGTGCCAGCAGCAGGGGACGACAGCCCCAGCATTTT. Encoded protein: CASSRGRQPQHF.

The chain carries TRBV6-5 and TRBJ2-4, with a tentative D call TRBD2 (6 bases). The CDR3 extends over 15 amino acids. Germline CDR1 MNHEY, CDR2 SVGAGI. V lost 5 bases and J lost 8, with 19 bases in between. This chain's CDR3 is CASSRSGWREDIQYF. The CDR3 DNA reads as TGTGCCAGCAGTCGATCCGGGTGGAGGGAGGACATTCAGTACTTC.

Only a few counts were recorded for this clone. This chain connects TRBV5-4 to TRBJ2-7; 8 positions match TRBD1. The trim removed 2 bases at V and 1 base at J, leaving 2 bases unmatched. In germline, CDR1 is SGHNT, CDR2 YYREEE (reference sequence). CDR3 length: 14 residues. The DNA for the CDR3 is TGTGCCAGCAGCTTCGGACAGGGTTCCTACGAGCAGTACTTC. It codes for CASSFGQGSYEQYF.

The chain recombines TRBV4-3 with TRBJ1-1; D may be TRBD1 (5 bases). Trimming took off 0 bases at V and 2 bases at J, with 7 bases between the two ends. Germline CDR1 and CDR2: LGHNA and YSLEER. The CDR3 totals 14 residues. The DNA for the CDR3 is TGCGCCAGCAGCCAAGAAGACAGTAACACTGAAGCTTTCTTT. Translation gives CASSQEDSNTEAFF.

The chain links TRBV7-6 to TRBJ1-1; D may be TRBD1 (5 bases). The V gene lost 5 bases and the J gene lost 5 bases, with 18 bases spanning the gap. The length of the CDR3 is 15 residues. Per the germline V gene, CDR1 is SGHVS and CDR2 is FNYEAQ. CDR3 bases: TGTGCCAGCAGCCCGGGGGTCGGGAGCAAGACTGAAGCTTTCTTT. This translates into CASSPGVGSKTEAFF.

This clone was picked up a small number of times. The genes are TRBV29-1 and TRBJ2-1; D gene uncertain. CDR1 and CDR2 from the germline V gene are SQVTM and ANQGSEA. The CDR3 has 10 amino acids. The germline V and J ends were trimmed by 1 base and 6 bases, with 1 base remaining between them. The chain's CDR3 is CSVEGNEQFF. The CDR3 DNA reads as TGCAGCGTTGAAGGCAATGAGCAGTTCTTC.